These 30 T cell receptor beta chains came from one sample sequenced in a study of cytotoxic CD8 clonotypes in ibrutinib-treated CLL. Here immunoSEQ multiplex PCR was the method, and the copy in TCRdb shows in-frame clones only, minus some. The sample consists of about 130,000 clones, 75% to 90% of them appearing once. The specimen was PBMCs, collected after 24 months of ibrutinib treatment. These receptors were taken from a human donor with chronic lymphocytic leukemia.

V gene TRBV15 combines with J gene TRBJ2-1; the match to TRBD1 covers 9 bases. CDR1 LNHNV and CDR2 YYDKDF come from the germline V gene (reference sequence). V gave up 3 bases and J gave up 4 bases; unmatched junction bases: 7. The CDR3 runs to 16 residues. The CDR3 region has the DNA TGTGCCACCAGCAGCCAGGACAGGGGATATTACAATGAGCAGTTCTTC. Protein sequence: CATSSQDRGYYNEQFF.

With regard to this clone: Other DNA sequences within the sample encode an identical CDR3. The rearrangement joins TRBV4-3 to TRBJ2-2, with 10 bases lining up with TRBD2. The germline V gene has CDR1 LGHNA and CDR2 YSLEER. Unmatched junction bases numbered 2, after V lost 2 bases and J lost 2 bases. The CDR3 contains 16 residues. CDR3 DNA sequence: TGCGCCAGCAGCCAACTAGCGGGAGTAAACACCGGGGAGCTGTTTTTT. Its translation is CASSQLAGVNTGELFF.

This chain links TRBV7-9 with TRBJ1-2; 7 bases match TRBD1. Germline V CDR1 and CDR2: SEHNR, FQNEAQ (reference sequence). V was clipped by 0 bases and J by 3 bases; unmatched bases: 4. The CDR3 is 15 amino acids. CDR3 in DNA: TGTGCCAGCAGCTTAGCTACCGACAGGGACTATGGCTACACCTTC. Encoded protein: CASSLATDRDYGYTF.

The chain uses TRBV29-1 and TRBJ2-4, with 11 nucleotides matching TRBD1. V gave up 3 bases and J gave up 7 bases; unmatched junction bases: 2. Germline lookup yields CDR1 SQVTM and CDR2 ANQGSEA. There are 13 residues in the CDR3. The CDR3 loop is CSVDWTGGNIQYF. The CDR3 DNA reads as TGCAGCGTTGATTGGACAGGGGGCAACATTCAGTACTTC.

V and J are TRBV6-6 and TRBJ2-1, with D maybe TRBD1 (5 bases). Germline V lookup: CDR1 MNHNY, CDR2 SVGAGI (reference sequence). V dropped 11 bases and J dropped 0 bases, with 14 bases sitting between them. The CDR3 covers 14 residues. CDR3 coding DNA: TGTGCCGTCCAGGGTTCCTCCTCCTACAATGAGCAGTTCTTC. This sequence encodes CAVQGSSSYNEQFF.

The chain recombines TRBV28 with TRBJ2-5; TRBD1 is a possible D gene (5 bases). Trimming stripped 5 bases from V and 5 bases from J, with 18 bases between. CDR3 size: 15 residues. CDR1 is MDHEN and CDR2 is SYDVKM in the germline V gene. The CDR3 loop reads CASSTTGAMSETQYF. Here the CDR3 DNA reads TGTGCCAGCAGTACAACAGGTGCGATGAGTGAGACCCAGTACTTC.

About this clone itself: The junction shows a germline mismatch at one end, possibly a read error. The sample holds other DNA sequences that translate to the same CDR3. Written as DNA, the CDR3 is TGTGCCAGCAGCCAAGATCGTCCCGGGACAGGTCCTAAGATAAGCCCGAACACCGGAGAGCTGTTTTTT. Translation gives CASSQDRPGTGPKISPNTGELFF. J is TRBJ2-2 and V is TRBV4-2, with 8 bases aligning to TRBD1. This CDR3 comprises 23 residues. The germline V gene encodes CDR1 LGHNA and CDR2 YNFKEQ.

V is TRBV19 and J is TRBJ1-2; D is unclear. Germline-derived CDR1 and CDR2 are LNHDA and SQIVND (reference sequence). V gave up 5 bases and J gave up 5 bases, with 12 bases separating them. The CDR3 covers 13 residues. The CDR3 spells CASSLNYRYGYTF. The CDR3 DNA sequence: TGTGCCAGTAGTCTGAACTACAGATATGGCTACACCTTC.

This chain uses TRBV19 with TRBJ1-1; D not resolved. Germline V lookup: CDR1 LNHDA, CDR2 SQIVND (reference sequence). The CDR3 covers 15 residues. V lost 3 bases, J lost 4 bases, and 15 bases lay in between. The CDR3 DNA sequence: TGTGCCAGTAGTATTTCCGGACGGAGAGGCACTGAAGCTTTCTTT. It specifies CASSISGRRGTEAFF. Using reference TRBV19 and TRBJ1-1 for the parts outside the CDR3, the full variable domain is DGGITQSPKYLFRKEGQNVTLSCEQNLNHDAMYWYRQDPGQGLRLIYYSQIVNDFQKGDIAEGYSVSREKKESFPLTVTSAQKNPTAFYLCASSISGRRGTEAFFGQGTRLTVV.

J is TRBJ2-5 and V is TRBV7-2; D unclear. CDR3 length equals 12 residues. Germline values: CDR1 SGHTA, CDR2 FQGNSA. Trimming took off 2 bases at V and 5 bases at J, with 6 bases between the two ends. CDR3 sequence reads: CASSLRSETQYF. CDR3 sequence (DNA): TGTGCCAGCAGCTTACGTTCCGAGACCCAGTACTTC.

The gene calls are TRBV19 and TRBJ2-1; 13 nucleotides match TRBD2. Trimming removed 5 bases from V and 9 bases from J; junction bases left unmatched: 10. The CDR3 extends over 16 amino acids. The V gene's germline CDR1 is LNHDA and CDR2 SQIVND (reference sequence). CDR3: CASSATLAGGRSEQFF. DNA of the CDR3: TGTGCCAGTAGTGCGACACTAGCGGGAGGGCGGAGTGAGCAGTTCTTC.

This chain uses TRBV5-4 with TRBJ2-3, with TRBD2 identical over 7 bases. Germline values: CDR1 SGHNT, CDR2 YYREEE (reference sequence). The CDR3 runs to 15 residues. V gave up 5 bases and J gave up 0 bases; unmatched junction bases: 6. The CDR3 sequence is CASRSTSVSTDTQYF. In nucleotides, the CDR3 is TGTGCCAGCAGGTCTACTAGCGTTAGCACAGATACGCAGTATTTT.

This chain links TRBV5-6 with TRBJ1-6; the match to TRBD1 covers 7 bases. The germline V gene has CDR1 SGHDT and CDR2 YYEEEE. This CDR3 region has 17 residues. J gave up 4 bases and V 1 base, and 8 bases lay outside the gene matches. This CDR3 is CASSLLGTAIYNSPLHF. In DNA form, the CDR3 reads TGTGCCAGCAGCTTGTTGGGGACAGCGATATATAATTCACCCCTCCACTTT.

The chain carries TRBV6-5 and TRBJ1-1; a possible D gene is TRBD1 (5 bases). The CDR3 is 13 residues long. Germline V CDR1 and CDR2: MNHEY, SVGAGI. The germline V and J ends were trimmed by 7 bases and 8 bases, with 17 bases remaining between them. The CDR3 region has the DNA TGTGCCAGCACCAATTCCCAAGGACACGAAGCTTTCTTT. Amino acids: CASTNSQGHEAFF.

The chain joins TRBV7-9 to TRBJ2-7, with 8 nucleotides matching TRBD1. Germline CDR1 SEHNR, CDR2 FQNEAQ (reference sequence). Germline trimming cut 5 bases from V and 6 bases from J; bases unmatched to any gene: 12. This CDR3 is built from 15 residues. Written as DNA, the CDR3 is TGTGCCAGCAGCATCGGACAGGGAGTATCGGGCGAGCAGTACTTC. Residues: CASSIGQGVSGEQYF.

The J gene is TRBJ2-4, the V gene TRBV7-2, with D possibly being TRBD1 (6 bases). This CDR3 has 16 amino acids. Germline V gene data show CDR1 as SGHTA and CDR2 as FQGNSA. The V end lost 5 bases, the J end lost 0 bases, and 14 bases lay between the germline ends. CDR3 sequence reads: CASSLPGQLAKNIQYF. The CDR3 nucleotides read TGTGCCAGCAGCCTCCCGGGACAACTAGCCAAAAACATTCAGTACTTC.

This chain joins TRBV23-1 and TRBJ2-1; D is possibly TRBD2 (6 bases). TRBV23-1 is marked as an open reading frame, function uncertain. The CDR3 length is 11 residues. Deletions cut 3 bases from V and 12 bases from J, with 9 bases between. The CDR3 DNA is TGCGCCAGCAGTCATGCGGGGATGCAGTTCTTC. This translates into CASSHAGMQFF.

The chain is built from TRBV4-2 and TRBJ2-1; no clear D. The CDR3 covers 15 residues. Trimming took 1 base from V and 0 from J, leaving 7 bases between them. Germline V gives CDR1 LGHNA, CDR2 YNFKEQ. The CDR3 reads CASSQAQSSYNEQFF. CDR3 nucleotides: TGTGCCAGCAGCCAAGCCCAGAGCTCCTACAATGAGCAGTTCTTC.

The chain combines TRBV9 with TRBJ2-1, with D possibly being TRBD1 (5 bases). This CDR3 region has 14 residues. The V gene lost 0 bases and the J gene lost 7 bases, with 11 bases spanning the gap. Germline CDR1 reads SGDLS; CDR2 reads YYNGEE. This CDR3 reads CASSVAVAGNEQFF. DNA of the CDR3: TGTGCCAGCAGCGTAGCTGTTGCAGGGAATGAGCAGTTCTTC.

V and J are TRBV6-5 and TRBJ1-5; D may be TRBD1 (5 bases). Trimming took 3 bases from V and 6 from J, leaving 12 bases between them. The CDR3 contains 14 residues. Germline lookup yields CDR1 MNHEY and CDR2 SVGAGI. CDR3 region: CASSYRQGSQPQHF. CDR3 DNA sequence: TGTGCCAGCAGTTATCGGCAGGGTAGTCAGCCCCAGCATTTT.

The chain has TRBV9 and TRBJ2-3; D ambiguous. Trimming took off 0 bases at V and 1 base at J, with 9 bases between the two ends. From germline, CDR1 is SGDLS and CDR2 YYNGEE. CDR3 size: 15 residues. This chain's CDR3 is CASSVGSWGTDTQYF. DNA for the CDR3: TGTGCCAGCAGCGTAGGGAGTTGGGGCACAGATACGCAGTATTTT.

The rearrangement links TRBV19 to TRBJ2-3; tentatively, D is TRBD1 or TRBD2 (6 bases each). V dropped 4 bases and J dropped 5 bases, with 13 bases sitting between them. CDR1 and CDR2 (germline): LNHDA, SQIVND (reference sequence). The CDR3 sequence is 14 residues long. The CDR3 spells CASSRGVGGDTQYF. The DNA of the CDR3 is TGTGCCAGTAGTAGGGGGGTAGGGGGAGATACGCAGTATTTT.

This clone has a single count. The CDR3 reads CASSFPGGYELFF. The CDR3 nucleotides read TGCGCCAGCAGCTTCCCCGGGGGGTATGAGCTGTTTTTT. The gene calls are TRBV5-1 and TRBJ2-2; 7 nucleotides align to TRBD2. This CDR3 is 13 amino acids long. V lost 2 bases to trimming and J lost 11 bases; unmatched junction nucleotides: 6. CDR1 is SGHRS, CDR2 YFSETQ, per germline. The full variable domain, completed using reference TRBV5-1 and TRBJ2-2, is KAGVTQTPRYLIKTRGQQVTLSCSPISGHRSVSWYQQTPGQGLQFLFEYFSETQRNKGNFPGRFSGRQFSNSRSEMNVSTLELGDSALYLCASSFPGGYELFFGEGSRLTVL.

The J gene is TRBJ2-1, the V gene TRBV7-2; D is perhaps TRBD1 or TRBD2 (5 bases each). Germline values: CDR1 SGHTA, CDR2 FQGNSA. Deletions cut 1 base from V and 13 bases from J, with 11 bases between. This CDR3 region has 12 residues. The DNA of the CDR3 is TGTGCCAGCAGCTTAGTAGAGGGGATACAGTTCTTC. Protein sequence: CASSLVEGIQFF.

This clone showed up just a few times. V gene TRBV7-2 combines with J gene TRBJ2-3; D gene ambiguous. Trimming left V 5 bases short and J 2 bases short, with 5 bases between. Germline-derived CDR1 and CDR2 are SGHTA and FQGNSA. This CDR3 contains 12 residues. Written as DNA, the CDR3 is TGTGCCAGCAGCCCGTACACAGATACGCAGTATTTT. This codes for CASSPYTDTQYF.

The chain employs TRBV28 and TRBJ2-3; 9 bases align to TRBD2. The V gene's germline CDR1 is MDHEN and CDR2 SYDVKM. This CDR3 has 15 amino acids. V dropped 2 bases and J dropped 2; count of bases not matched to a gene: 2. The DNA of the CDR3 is TGTGCCAGCAGTTTAGCGGGAGGGTTCACAGATACGCAGTATTTT. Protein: CASSLAGGFTDTQYF.

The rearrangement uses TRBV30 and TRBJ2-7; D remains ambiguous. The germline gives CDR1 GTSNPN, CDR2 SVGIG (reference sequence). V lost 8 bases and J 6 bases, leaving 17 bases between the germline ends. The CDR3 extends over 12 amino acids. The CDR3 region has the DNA TGTGCCGCAGATGACCGGTACGTCGAGCAGTACTTC. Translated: CAADDRYVEQYF.

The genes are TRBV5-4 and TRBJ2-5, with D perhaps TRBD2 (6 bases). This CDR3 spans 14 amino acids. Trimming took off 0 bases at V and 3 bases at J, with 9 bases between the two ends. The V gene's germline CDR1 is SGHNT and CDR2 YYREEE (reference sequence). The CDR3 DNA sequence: TGTGCCAGCAGCTTGGTGGAGCGGGAAGAGACCCAGTACTTC. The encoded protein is CASSLVEREETQYF. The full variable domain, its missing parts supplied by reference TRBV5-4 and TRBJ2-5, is ETGVTQSPTHLIKTRGQQVTLRCSSQSGHNTVSWYQQALGQGPQFIFQYYREEENGRGNFPPRFSGLQFPNYSSELNVNALELDDSALYLCASSLVEREETQYFGPGTRLLVL.

CDR3 sequence (DNA): TGTGCCAGCAGTGAACTTGCAGGGACCCTTTACGAGCAGTACTTC. Its translation: CASSELAGTLYEQYF. This chain uses TRBV2 with TRBJ2-7; the D gene could be TRBD1 or TRBD2 (5 bases each). The V gene's germline CDR1 is SNHLY and CDR2 FYNNEI. Trimming removed 2 bases at V and 4 bases at J, with 15 bases between. The CDR3 sequence is 15 residues long.

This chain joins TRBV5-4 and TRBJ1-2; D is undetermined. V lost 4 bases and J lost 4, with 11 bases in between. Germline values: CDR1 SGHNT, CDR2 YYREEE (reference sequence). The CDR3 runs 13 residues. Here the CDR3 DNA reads TGTGCCAGCAGCAGCGAAATCCTCTATGGCTACACCTTC. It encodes CASSSEILYGYTF.